The rows below give T cell receptor beta chains drawn from one sample of a study of T cell repertoires in cytomegalovirus infection. Using its own MiXCR run on the reads, TCRdb lists one record per CDR3 protein. Of a few hundred thousand distinct CDR3 sequences listed, about an eighth are singletons. Sequencing input: PBMCs. The receptors were sampled from a human donor in good health (CMV status not recorded). Some clones in this sample may be carry-over from other donors' samples. The CDR3 runs from the conserved cysteine through the conserved F or W. A D gene is named only where the DNA matches it firmly. For some rows the clone size is stated as once, few or many, or as a class when expanded; others skip it.

>-|many|TRBJ2-7|TRBV6-2/TRBV6-3|16
TGTGCCAGCAGTTACTCAAGACAAGACCTCTCCTACGAGCAGTACTTC
CASSYSRQDLSYEQYF
>-|-|TRBJ1-6|TRBV11-2|14
TGTGCCAGCAGTCCCTCGAGCTATAATTCACCCCTCCACTTT
CASSPSSYNSPLHF
>-|-|TRBJ1-2|TRBV6-2/TRBV6-3|14
TGTGCCAGCAGTCCAATTGGAAGGGGCTATGGCTACACCTTC
CASSPIGRGYGYTF
>-|few|TRBJ2-7|TRBV12-3/TRBV12-4|12
TGTGCCACCAAGTACCGAGGGCAAGAGCAGTACTTC
CATKYRGQEQYF
>-|many|TRBJ1-4|TRBV5-4|16
TGTGCCAGCAGCAAGGGACCACCTGCGTCGAATGAAAAACTGTTTTTT
CASSKGPPASNEKLFF
>-|-|TRBJ1-5|TRBV20-1|15
TGCAGTGCTAGGGTTCCTGGACTCATCAATCAGCCCCAGCATTTT
CSARVPGLINQPQHF
>-|-|TRBJ2-3|TRBV29-1|14
TGCAGCGTTGAGACTCCTAGCGGCACAGATACGCAGTATTTT
CSVETPSGTDTQYF
>-|many|TRBJ2-7|TRBV7-2|14
TGTGCCAGCAGCTTAGCCCCCCTGGGGGGCGAGCAGTACTTC
CASSLAPLGGEQYF
>-|many|TRBJ1-3|TRBV20-1|11
TGCAGTGCATCCAGAGGAAACACCATATATTTT
CSASRGNTIYF
>-|few|TRBJ2-6|TRBV4-3|15
TGCGCCAGCAGCCAAGACATTACTGGGGCCAACGTCCTGACTTTC
CASSQDITGANVLTF
>-|-|TRBJ1-2|TRBV25-1|12
TGTGCCAGCAGTGGAGGGTCGGATGGCTACACCTTC
CASSGGSDGYTF